This TCR beta chain was sequenced in a study of neoadjuvant anti-PD-1 for oral cavity cancer. Turning to the study itself: Before surgery, most patients got three to four biweekly 3 mg/kg nivolumab doses.

Six replicates per PBMC sample, mostly from around 460 ng of genomic DNA. The method was immunoSEQ multiplex PCR; TCRdb's version includes in-frame clones alone and lacks a portion of them. The sample holds roughly 14,000 clones, approximately 77% seen once. Time point described: after neoadjuvant nivolumab, at surgical resection. Stage II-IVA oral cavity squamous cell carcinoma was new and untreated by systemic or radiation therapy. Patients had HPV-negative, locally advanced oral cavity squamous cell carcinoma. Trimming took 0 bases from V and 1 from J; bases not matched to a gene: 2. This CDR3 spans 15 amino acids. The germline CDR1 and CDR2 sequences are SGHRS and YFSETQ.

The sample here was PBMCs, taken after nivolumab (anti-PD-1) treatment. The sequence derives from a person aged 35-80 years with oral cavity squamous cell carcinoma. The rearrangement joins TRBV5-1 to TRBJ2-5; 8 nucleotides match TRBD1. CDR3: CASSLDGTGQETQYF. In nucleotides, the CDR3 is TGCGCCAGCAGCTTGGACGGGACAGGCCAAGAGACCCAGTACTTC.